The 29 T cell receptor beta chains in this list originate from one sample, sequenced in a study of blood T cell repertoires in COVID-19. TCRdb's copy holds only in-frame clones and misses some; the assay was immunoSEQ multiplex PCR. The profile covers fewer than 700,000 clones, with 85% to 90% appearing a single time and about 8% taken by the ten largest. The sample consisted of peripheral blood. These TCRs come from a woman between 50 and 59 years old with COVID-19, enrolled during active disease.

The sample holds one count of this clone. The V call is TRBV30, the J call TRBJ1-2, with 7 nucleotides matching TRBD1. The ends lost 4 bases at V and 4 bases at J; junction bases unmatched: 3. This CDR3 spans 12 amino acids. Germline CDR1 reads GTSNPN; CDR2 reads SVGIG (reference sequence). The CDR3, as DNA: TGTGCCTGGAATCAGGGGGGCTATGGCTACACCTTC. Translated: CAWNQGGYGYTF.

The chain joins TRBV4-1 to TRBJ2-7; TRBD1 is a possible D gene (6 bases). Trimming shortened V by 4 bases and J by 5 bases, and 21 bases separated the two germline ends. Germline-derived CDR1 and CDR2 are MGHRA and YSYEKL. The CDR3 is 16 amino acids. CDR3 loop: CASSPRDKGNGNEQYF. The CDR3 DNA is TGCGCCAGCAGCCCTCGGGACAAGGGGAACGGGAACGAGCAGTACTTC.

Comment on this clone: A junction end diverges from the germline sequence, so it may reflect a read error. The chain is built from TRBV6-4 and TRBJ2-7; 11 bases fit TRBD2. The CDR3 has 13 residues. Germline loops: CDR1 MRHNA, CDR2 SNTAGT. The CDR3 region is CASSDLAGGEQHF. In nucleotides, the CDR3 is TGTGCCAGCAGCGATTTAGCGGGGGGGGAGCAACACTTC.

The V gene is TRBV21-1, the J gene TRBJ2-7; TRBD2, the table's D call, was not compared with the DNA. TRBV21-1 is labeled a pseudogene. The CDR3 runs 13 residues. DNA of the CDR3: TGTGCCAGCAGCAAGAGAAAATACTACGAGCAGTACTTC. Its protein product is CASSKRKYYEQYF.

The chain combines TRBV6-1 with TRBJ2-1; weak D call: TRBD2 (6 bases). V was clipped by 3 bases and J by 3 bases, with 12 bases between them. CDR3 size: 15 residues. The V gene's germline CDR1 is MNHNS and CDR2 SASEGT. The CDR3 here is CASSERAGDYNEQFF. The CDR3, as DNA: TGTGCCAGCAGTGAGAGAGCGGGTGACTACAATGAGCAGTTCTTC.

The chain has TRBV6-5 and TRBJ1-1; a weak D match, TRBD1 (5 bases). The CDR3 is 13 amino acids. V gave up 4 bases and J gave up 4 bases, with 10 bases separating them. From germline, CDR1 is MNHEY and CDR2 SVGAGI. Here the CDR3 DNA reads TGTGCCAGCAGTTCCACCGACAGCACTGAAGCTTTCTTT. Its translation is CASSSTDSTEAFF.

The chain links TRBV27 to TRBJ1-1; possible D gene TRBD1, 5 bases. Germline V gives CDR1 MNHEY, CDR2 SMNVEV (reference sequence). Between the trimmed V and J ends, which lost 4 bases and 6 bases, there was a span of 18 bases. This CDR3 has 15 residues. Written as DNA, the CDR3 is TGTGCCAGCAGTTCCCGGGGAGGGGTTTTATCTGAAGCTTTCTTT. Protein product: CASSSRGGVLSEAFF.

V is TRBV4-2 and J is TRBJ1-4; 10 nucleotides align to TRBD1. With V trimmed by 5 bases and J by 7 bases, 7 bases remained unmatched. In germline, CDR1 is LGHNA, CDR2 YNFKEQ. The length of the CDR3 is 15 residues. The CDR3 DNA reads as TGTGCCAGCAGCGCGCCCGGGACAGGGGTTGAAAAACTGTTTTTT. Residues: CASSAPGTGVEKLFF.

This clone came up once. The chain recombines TRBV19 with TRBJ2-6, with unresolved D. The CDR3 contains 19 residues. The germline CDR1 and CDR2 sequences are LNHDA and SQIVND (reference sequence). V was pared by 4 bases and J by 0 bases, with 19 bases between. The CDR3 here is CASSKVGGALISGANVLTF. In nucleotides, the CDR3 is TGTGCCAGTAGTAAGGTCGGCGGTGCCTTGATCTCTGGGGCCAACGTCCTGACTTTC. The full variable domain, rest sourced from reference TRBV19 and TRBJ2-6, is DGGITQSPKYLFRKEGQNVTLSCEQNLNHDAMYWYRQDPGQGLRLIYYSQIVNDFQKGDIAEGYSVSREKKESFPLTVTSAQKNPTAFYLCASSKVGGALISGANVLTFGAGSRLTVL.

The chain employs TRBV6-1 and TRBJ2-2; TRBD2 matches at 10 bases. The CDR3 is 16 amino acids. The V segment lost 4 bases and the J segment 1 base; nucleotides outside the gene matches: 3. Germline loops: CDR1 MNHNS, CDR2 SASEGT. The CDR3 sequence is CASSGIAGGNTGELFF. The DNA of the CDR3 is TGTGCCAGCAGTGGAATAGCGGGGGGGAACACCGGGGAGCTGTTTTTT.

This chain joins TRBV7-8 and TRBJ1-1, with D hard to call. Germline V CDR1 and CDR2: SGHVS, FQNEAQ. The V and J ends lost 1 base and 5 bases respectively, with 11 bases between them. The CDR3 consists of 14 residues. CDR3 protein: CASSLERAKTEAFF. CDR3 nucleotide sequence: TGTGCCAGCAGCTTAGAGAGGGCAAAGACTGAAGCTTTCTTT. The full variable domain, in which reference TRBV7-8 and TRBJ1-1 provide the parts outside the CDR3, is GAGVSQSPRYKVAKRGQDVALRCDPISGHVSLFWYQQALGQGPEFLTYFQNEAQLDKSGLPSDRFFAERPEGSVSTLKIQRTQQEDSAVYLCASSLERAKTEAFFGQGTRLTVV.

This chain links TRBV14 with TRBJ1-1; the D gene is possibly TRBD1 (6 bases). This CDR3 is built from 15 residues. Germline-derived CDR1 and CDR2 are SGHDN and FVKESK. Trimming cost V 5 bases and J 5 bases, with 18 bases left between them. In nucleotides, the CDR3 is TGTGCCAGCAGCTATAGGCCAGGGGTGTGGACTGAAGCTTTCTTT. Amino acids: CASSYRPGVWTEAFF.

This sequence joins TRBV3-1 (or the pseudogene TRBV3-2) and TRBJ2-2, with unresolved D. The CDR3 totals 14 residues. Germline V lookup: CDR1 LGHDT, CDR2 YNNKEL (reference sequence). Trimming took off 4 bases at V and 7 bases at J, with 13 bases between the two ends. CDR3: CASSLLVSVGELFF. DNA of the CDR3: TGTGCCAGCAGCCTCTTGGTATCGGTCGGGGAGCTGTTTTTT.

The chain uses TRBV7-9 and TRBJ1-4, with 7 positions matching TRBD1. The trim removed 4 bases at V and 8 bases at J, leaving 7 bases unmatched. Germline loops: CDR1 SEHNR, CDR2 FQNEAQ (reference sequence). The CDR3 sequence is 14 residues long. CDR3 bases: TGTGCCAGCAGCTCCCCGGGACAGAAGGAAAAACTGTTTTTT. It encodes CASSSPGQKEKLFF.

V is TRBV6-5 and J is TRBJ1-5; D perhaps matches TRBD1 (5 bases). This CDR3 contains 14 residues. Germline loops: CDR1 MNHEY, CDR2 SVGAGI. V lost 2 bases and J lost 8, with 13 bases in between. CDR3 DNA: TGTGCCAGCAGTTACGTGGCAGGGCGAAAGCCCCAGCATTTT. Translation gives CASSYVAGRKPQHF.

In its sample, this clone was seen once. The CDR3 nucleotides read TGTGCCAGCAGCCCAGAGACAGGGAATGAAAAACTGTTTTTT. Translated: CASSPETGNEKLFF. The V gene is TRBV7-2, the J gene TRBJ1-4, with 7 bases that match TRBD1. The CDR3 contains 14 residues. In germline, CDR1 is SGHTA, CDR2 FQGNSA. V dropped 5 bases and J dropped 5; count of bases not matched to a gene: 5.

The genes are TRBV29-1 and TRBJ2-1; a possible D gene is TRBD2 (5 bases). V was shortened by 8 bases and J by 3 bases, with 20 bases between the two germline ends. The CDR3 is 15 amino acids. In germline, CDR1 is SQVTM, CDR2 ANQGSEA. The CDR3 DNA follows: TGCAGCCTCCGAGAGGGTCGTACCGGCTACAATGAGCAGTTCTTC. Protein: CSLREGRTGYNEQFF.

The chain joins TRBV28 to TRBJ1-1; 7 positions agree with TRBD1. Germline values: CDR1 MDHEN, CDR2 SYDVKM. V gave up 8 bases and J gave up 1 base; unmatched junction bases: 4. The CDR3 consists of 13 residues. In DNA, the CDR3 is TGTGCCAGCGAGGACAGGAGGAACACTGAAGCTTTCTTT. This gives the protein CASEDRRNTEAFF.

The chain joins TRBV10-3 to TRBJ1-3; D might be TRBD1 (6 bases). Trimming took off 5 bases at V and 0 bases at J, with 14 bases between the two ends. Per germline, CDR1 ENHRY and CDR2 SYGVKD. This CDR3 is 16 amino acids long. For the CDR3, the DNA is TGTGCCATCAGTCCGGGGTTCAGGGGCTCTGGAAACACCATATATTTT. Amino acid sequence: CAISPGFRGSGNTIYF.

V gene TRBV7-3 combines with J gene TRBJ2-1, with D tentatively TRBD1 (5 bases). Germline V lookup: CDR1 SGHTA, CDR2 FQGTGA. V was shortened by 6 bases and J by 7 bases, with 19 bases between the two germline ends. This CDR3 contains 15 residues. CDR3 loop: CASRSNTGSGNEQFF. The CDR3 bases are TGTGCCAGCAGGTCGAACACCGGGTCAGGGAATGAGCAGTTCTTC.

The chain is built from TRBV11-2 and TRBJ2-1; 7 bases fit TRBD1. Germline assignment: CDR1 SGHAT and CDR2 FQNNGV. J was trimmed by 4 bases and V by 6 bases; bases with no gene match: 9. The CDR3 extends over 15 amino acids. The CDR3 protein is CASRAPRTGYNEQFF. The CDR3 DNA follows: TGTGCCAGCAGGGCACCGAGGACAGGATACAATGAGCAGTTCTTC.

The chain combines TRBV5-6 with TRBJ2-3, with 8 bases identical to TRBD1. Germline CDR1 reads SGHDT; CDR2 reads YYEEEE. V lost 0 bases and J lost 2; bases outside the gene matches: 2. The CDR3 is 15 residues long. CDR3 sequence: CASSLVDRDTDTQYF. CDR3 DNA sequence: TGTGCCAGCAGCTTGGTGGACAGGGACACAGATACGCAGTATTTT.

V usage is TRBV6-1 and J usage is TRBJ1-6; D possibly corresponds to TRBD1 (6 bases). This CDR3 region has 16 residues. Germline loops: CDR1 MNHNS, CDR2 SASEGT. V was shortened by 2 bases and J by 5 bases, with 13 bases between the two germline ends. CDR3 residues: CASSEWNRVDNSPLHF. The CDR3 DNA sequence: TGTGCCAGCAGTGAATGGAACAGGGTCGATAATTCACCCCTCCACTTT.

The gene calls are TRBV7-2 and TRBJ1-1; 7 nucleotides match TRBD1. After removal of 7 bases from V and 0 bases from J, the junction contained 5 bases not matched to a gene. CDR3 size: 14 residues. Germline CDR1 and CDR2: SGHTA and FQGNSA. The CDR3: CASTHRGLNTEAFF. CDR3 in DNA: TGTGCCAGCACCCACAGGGGCCTGAACACTGAAGCTTTCTTT.

The chain couples TRBV30 to TRBJ1-6; 9 nucleotides line up with TRBD1. The CDR3 runs to 16 residues. With V trimmed by 4 bases and J by 7 bases, 11 bases remained unmatched. Germline V gene lookup returns CDR1 GTSNPN and CDR2 SVGIG (reference sequence). The CDR3 DNA reads as TGTGCCTGGACTCCCGTCTTGGGACAGGGAAATTCACCCCTCCACTTT. It codes for CAWTPVLGQGNSPLHF.

The chain is built from TRBV5-4 and TRBJ1-2; 8 nucleotides agree with TRBD1. CDR1 is SGHNT, CDR2 YYREEE, per germline (reference sequence). The CDR3 extends over 15 amino acids. V shed 2 bases, J shed 5 bases, and the junction held 8 bases outside the gene matches. The CDR3 spells CASSLSTGVLYGYTF. For the CDR3, the DNA is TGTGCCAGCAGCTTATCGACAGGGGTCCTTTATGGCTACACCTTC.

The chain couples TRBV7-6 to TRBJ2-7, with 7 bases matching TRBD1. Germline V gene data show CDR1 as SGHVS and CDR2 as FNYEAQ. The CDR3 length is 15 residues. The junction had 8 bases not matched to a gene; V was cut back by 5 bases and J by 1 base. CDR3 amino acids: CASSERQGFSYEQYF. CDR3 bases: TGTGCCAGCAGCGAGCGACAGGGCTTTTCCTACGAGCAGTACTTC.

V is TRBV28 and J is TRBJ1-5; TRBD1 is a possible D gene (6 bases). This CDR3 has 14 residues. Germline CDR1 reads MDHEN; CDR2 reads SYDVKM. The germline V and J ends were trimmed by 8 bases and 3 bases, with 14 bases remaining between them. This CDR3 is CASVGGALNQPQHF. Written as DNA, the CDR3 is TGTGCCAGCGTAGGGGGGGCCCTCAATCAGCCCCAGCATTTT. Full variable domain (outside the CDR3, taken from reference TRBV28 and TRBJ1-5): DVKVTQSSRYLVKRTGEKVFLECVQDMDHENMFWYRQDPGLGLRLIYFSYDVKMKEKGDIPEGYSVSREKKERFSLILESASTNQTSMYLCASVGGALNQPQHFGDGTRLSIL.

The V gene is TRBV28, the J gene TRBJ1-1; maybe TRBD1 (6 bases). The germline V and J ends were trimmed by 2 bases and 10 bases, with 14 bases remaining between them. CDR3 length: 13 residues. Germline loops: CDR1 MDHEN, CDR2 SYDVKM. DNA for the CDR3: TGTGCCAGCAGTTTAGACAGGCCCCCTGTAGCTTTCTTT. This codes for CASSLDRPPVAFF.